This is a list of T cell receptor beta chains from one sample in a study of cytomegalovirus exposure and HLA in healthy donors. The repertoire was sequenced with immunoSEQ multiplex PCR; TCRdb's copy has only in-frame clones and lacks some. The sample has approximately 170,000 clones; 75% to 90% are singletons. Material: PBMCs. The receptors come from a man aged 50 or older in good health and CMV-seropositive. Both conserved end residues are part of each CDR3. Fields, in order: V gene, D gene, J gene, clone size, CDR3 protein, CDR3 DNA. D genes are given only for firm matches. The size of a clone is reported for some rows only, either as once, few or many, or as a class for expanded clones.

>TRBV21-1|.|TRBJ1-1|.
CASSPRDRAHTEAFF
TGTGCCAGCAGCCCCCGGGACAGGGCCCACACTGAAGCTTTCTTT
>TRBV30|TRBD1|TRBJ1-3|.
CAWSIVGRGSGNTIYF
TGTGCCTGGAGTATCGTGGGCAGGGGGTCTGGAAACACCATATATTTT
>TRBV15|TRBD2|TRBJ2-3|.
CATSRLAGAFTDTQYF
TGTGCCACCAGCAGACTAGCGGGGGCCTTCACAGATACGCAGTATTTT
>TRBV11-2|TRBD1|TRBJ2-1|.
CASSLKTGGRYNEQFF
TGTGCCAGCAGCTTAAAGACAGGGGGGCGATACAATGAGCAGTTCTTC
>TRBV10-3|TRBD1|TRBJ1-5|.
CAISSGTEANQPQHF
TGTGCCATCAGTTCCGGGACAGAAGCTAATCAGCCCCAGCATTTT
>TRBV28|.|TRBJ1-1|.
CASSQARGGRMNTEAFF
TGTGCCAGCAGCCAAGCCCGGGGGGGACGCATGAACACTGAAGCTTTCTTT
>TRBV18|TRBD1|TRBJ1-2|.
CASSTTGGIGYGYTF
TGTGCCAGCTCAACTACAGGGGGCATCGGCTATGGCTACACCTTC
>TRBV27|TRBD2|TRBJ2-7|.
CASSQGLVYEQYF
TGTGCCAGCAGTCAAGGACTAGTCTACGAGCAGTACTTC
>TRBV7-3|.|TRBJ2-2|once
CASSRVGTSNTGELFF
TGTGCCAGCAGCCGGGTCGGGACTTCCAACACCGGGGAGCTGTTTTTT
>TRBV7-2|TRBD2|TRBJ2-2|.
CASRFSGGADTGELFF
TGTGCCAGCAGGTTTAGCGGGGGGGCGGACACCGGGGAGCTGTTTTTT
>TRBV7-9|TRBD1|TRBJ2-2|.
CASSSQGAGAGELFF
TGTGCCAGCAGCTCGCAGGGGGCTGGGGCCGGGGAGCTGTTTTTT
>TRBV18|TRBD1|TRBJ2-7|.
CASSPGQGATYEQYF
TGTGCCAGCTCACCCGGACAGGGGGCAACCTACGAGCAGTACTTC
>TRBV10-3|.|TRBJ1-5|.
CAISGQNQPQHF
TGTGCCATCAGTGGGCAAAATCAGCCCCAGCATTTT
>TRBV28|TRBD1|TRBJ2-7|.
CASSWGQGSIHEQYF
TGTGCCAGCAGTTGGGGACAGGGAAGTATCCACGAGCAGTACTTC
>TRBV6-5|.|TRBJ2-7|.
CASSYRQGRGEQYF
TGTGCCAGCAGTTATCGGCAGGGGAGGGGCGAGCAGTACTTC
>TRBV6-5|.|TRBJ2-5|.
CASSSPAVGEETQYF
TGTGCCAGCAGTTCCCCGGCGGTAGGAGAAGAGACCCAGTACTTC
>TRBV9|.|TRBJ1-4|.
CASSSTSGFPNEKLFF
TGTGCCAGCAGCTCAACCTCAGGGTTTCCTAATGAAAAACTGTTTTTT
>TRBV7-6|.|TRBJ1-6|.
CASSLGQIYNSPLHF
TGTGCCAGCAGCTTAGGGCAGATCTATAATTCACCCCTCCACTTT
>TRBV13|.|TRBJ2-7|few
CASSSDSSYEQYF
TGTGCCAGCAGCTCGGACAGTTCCTACGAGCAGTACTTC
>TRBV2|.|TRBJ1-1|.
CASSERGRGISEAFF
TGTGCCAGCAGTGAACGAGGGCGGGGTATTAGTGAAGCTTTCTTT
>TRBV5-1|TRBD1|TRBJ1-6|.
CASSPNPGTGNSPLHF
TGCGCCAGCAGCCCCAACCCCGGGACAGGGAATTCACCCCTCCACTTT
>TRBV7-9|.|TRBJ2-5|.
CASSSDIKLETQYF
TGTGCCAGCAGCTCCGACATAAAATTAGAGACCCAGTACTTC
>TRBV18|.|TRBJ1-1|.
CASSPPDRPMNTEAFF
TGTGCCAGCTCACCACCGGACAGACCTATGAACACTGAAGCTTTCTTT
>TRBV7-9|.|TRBJ1-6|few
CSSSLGPSSYNSPLHF
TGTTCCAGCAGCTTAGGTCCGAGCTCCTATAATTCACCCCTCCACTTT
>TRBV10-3|TRBD1|TRBJ2-7|.
CAISKETGGEQYF
TGTGCCATCAGCAAGGAGACAGGGGGCGAGCAGTACTTC
>TRBV4-1|TRBD2|TRBJ2-7|.
CASSQGSSGRAVYEQYF
TGCGCCAGCAGCCAAGGTTCTAGCGGGAGGGCTGTTTACGAGCAGTACTTC
>TRBV19|.|TRBJ1-2|.
CASSIARTGAYTF
TGTGCCAGTAGTATCGCCCGGACTGGCGCCTACACCTTC
>TRBV4-2|TRBD1|TRBJ1-1|.
CASGLTGTNTEAFF
TGTGCCAGCGGGTTGACAGGGACGAACACTGAAGCTTTCTTT
>TRBV5-1|TRBD1|TRBJ2-3|.
CATTPRPGGWDTQYF
TGCGCCACCACCCCTCGGCCAGGGGGCTGGGATACGCAGTATTTT
>TRBV27|TRBD1|TRBJ2-7|.
CASSPDRGVHEQYF
TGTGCCAGCAGCCCGGACAGGGGTGTGCACGAGCAGTACTTC
>TRBV9|.|TRBJ2-1|.
CASSVGTGSYNEQFF
TGTGCCAGCAGCGTAGGGACTGGGTCCTACAATGAGCAGTTCTTC
>TRBV4-3|.|TRBJ2-7|.
CASSHRGTYEQYF
TGCGCCAGCAGCCACAGGGGCACCTACGAGCAGTACTTC
>TRBV4-1|.|TRBJ1-5|.
CASSQGSGQPQHF
TGCGCCAGCAGCCAAGGTTCGGGGCAGCCCCAGCATTTT
>TRBV4-1|.|TRBJ2-1|.
CASSHKGDTGTKYNEQFF
TGCGCCAGCAGCCACAAAGGGGACACAGGGACAAAATACAATGAGCAGTTCTTC
>TRBV19|.|TRBJ2-7|.
CASSIGRGYEQYF
TGTGCCAGTAGTATAGGGCGCGGGTACGAGCAGTACTTC
>TRBV19|.|TRBJ2-5|.
CASSNRALGTQYF
TGTGCCAGTAGTAACAGGGCCCTCGGGACCCAGTACTTC
>TRBV30|.|TRBJ2-5|once
CAWSEFRETQYF
TGTGCCTGGAGTGAATTTAGAGAGACCCAGTACTTC
>TRBV10-1|TRBD1|TRBJ2-7|.
CASSESGSSRQGLPAHEQYF
TGCGCCAGCAGTGAGTCTGGGAGTAGTCGACAGGGTCTACCAGCCCACGAGCAGTACTTC
>TRBV7-6|.|TRBJ1-1|.
CASSSVSGNTEAFF
TGTGCCAGCAGCTCCGTCTCGGGGAACACTGAAGCTTTCTTT
>TRBV9|TRBD2|TRBJ2-3|.
CASSLGLASTDTQYF
TGTGCCAGCAGCCTTGGACTAGCCAGCACAGATACGCAGTATTTT
>TRBV10-3|.|TRBJ2-7|.
CAISDNYEQYF
TGTGCCATCAGTGACAACTACGAGCAGTACTTC
>TRBV4-1|TRBD1|TRBJ2-7|.
CASSQDRDRYEQYF
TGCGCCAGCAGCCAAGACCGGGACAGATACGAGCAGTACTTC
>TRBV5-4|.|TRBJ1-3|.
CASSFPDGNTIYF
TGTGCCAGCAGCTTTCCAGATGGAAACACCATATATTTT
>TRBV10-3|TRBD2|TRBJ2-3|.
CAISLREASGNRSTDTQYF
TGTGCCATCAGTCTCCGGGAGGCTAGCGGGAACCGTAGCACAGATACGCAGTATTTT
>TRBV9|.|TRBJ2-3|.
CASSVGSSTDTQYF
TGTGCCAGCAGCGTAGGTTCGAGCACAGATACGCAGTATTTT
>TRBV7-2|.|TRBJ1-4|once
CASSLGPSNEKLFF
TGTGCCAGCAGCTTAGGGCCGTCCAATGAAAAACTGTTTTTT
>TRBV6-5|.|TRBJ1-1|once
CASRRPNTEAFF
TGTGCCAGCAGGCGGCCGAACACTGAAGCTTTCTTT
>TRBV2|TRBD2|TRBJ2-2|.
CASSGPPGTKGTGELFF
TGTGCCAGCAGTGGACCTCCCGGGACTAAGGGCACCGGGGAGCTGTTTTTT
>TRBV28|TRBD2|TRBJ2-5|once
CASSFRLAVNQETQYF
TGTGCCAGCAGTTTCCGACTAGCGGTAAACCAAGAGACCCAGTACTTC
>TRBV9|TRBD1|TRBJ1-2|.
CASSVEIGGGYGYTF
TGTGCCAGCAGCGTAGAGATAGGGGGCGGCTATGGCTACACCTTC
>TRBV27|.|TRBJ2-7|.
CASSLGGIHLSYEQYF
TGTGCCAGCAGTTTGGGCGGGATCCACCTGTCCTACGAGCAGTACTTC
>TRBV15|.|TRBJ2-2|.
CATRGRLTGELFF
TGTGCCACCAGAGGGAGGTTAACCGGGGAGCTGTTTTTT
>TRBV6-1|TRBD1|TRBJ1-5|few
CASRDRGVPPQHF
TGTGCCAGCAGGGACAGGGGGGTTCCGCCCCAGCATTTT
>TRBV28|.|TRBJ1-5|.
CASSVGQNQPQHF
TGTGCCAGCAGTGTAGGACAAAATCAGCCCCAGCATTTT
>TRBV4-1|TRBD1|TRBJ1-2|.
CASSQDLGTGKLGGYTF
TGCGCCAGCAGCCAAGATCTTGGGACAGGGAAACTGGGGGGCTACACCTTC
>TRBV6-5|.|TRBJ1-2|.
CASSYSSRDGGYTF
TGTGCCAGCAGTTACTCGAGCAGGGATGGCGGCTACACCTTC